The clone carrying this TCR beta chain was detected a few times. Its antigen remains unidentified. The record originates from a study of T-cell memory formation after mild COVID-19. Points from the study as a whole: Some responding clones appeared in pre-infection memory, suggesting cross-reactive memory joined. Clones contracting across day 15 to 85 had a balanced CD4/CD8 profile; later expanding clones leaned CD4+. SARS-CoV-2 specificity of second-wave clones peaking day 37 was unconfirmed.

It was 5'RACE with constant-segment primers that produced the TCR alpha and TCR beta cDNA libraries, which carried sample barcodes and UMIs. TCRdb re-called the 5' RACE reads through MiXCR, storing one row per CDR3 protein. The sample comprises 390,000 or so distinct CDR3 sequences, approximately 15% of which are singletons, and around a fifth rests with the top ten. The V end was cut by 3 bases, the J end by 0 bases, with 12 bases between. The CDR3 has 16 amino acids. Material for sequencing was PBMCs or a T cell subset sorted from them (not recorded which). The genes are TRBV12-3 or TRBV12-4 and TRBJ1-3, with D uncertain. This clonotype was obtained from a man aged 18 to 29 who had mild COVID-19 (a few samples of this study predate the infection). Cell type and time point are not known. The chain's CDR3 is CASSLEGPDSGNTIYF. The CDR3 DNA reads as TGTGCCAGCAGTTTGGAAGGACCTGACTCTGGAAACACCATATATTTT.